These 5 T cell receptor beta chains were all obtained from the same sample, sequenced in a study of CD8 T cells in Susac syndrome. RNA, at 0.5 to 1 ug, was reverse transcribed with random hexamers. TCRdb used MiXCR to reprocess the immunoSEQ multiplex PCR reads, holding one entry per CDR3 protein. The table has some 400,000 distinct CDR3 sequences, 85% to 90% seen once; the top ten hold around 0.12%. The sequenced material came from CD8+ T cells from PBMCs. The receptors originated from a human donor with multiple sclerosis.

The chain couples TRBV27 to TRBJ1-2; a possible D gene is TRBD1 (6 bases). Germline V lookup: CDR1 MNHEY, CDR2 SMNVEV (reference sequence). V was cut by 0 bases and J by 8 bases, with 16 bases left in between. CDR3 length: 15 residues. The CDR3 reads CASSLSNTDRGGYTF. The CDR3 coding sequence is TGTGCCAGCAGTTTATCCAACACGGACAGAGGAGGCTACACCTTC.

The chain couples TRBV2 to TRBJ2-1; D is unclear. The germline V gene has CDR1 SNHLY and CDR2 FYNNEI. V lost 4 bases, J lost 11 bases, and 15 bases lay in between. This CDR3 is 13 amino acids long. In DNA form, the CDR3 reads TGTGCCAGCAGTGCTCCCCCGGACCCGAAGCAGTTCTTC. Translated: CASSAPPDPKQFF.

The chain has TRBV6-1 and TRBJ1-1; a possible D gene is TRBD1 (5 bases). Per the germline V gene, CDR1 is MNHNS and CDR2 is SASEGT. Trimming removed 5 bases from V and 1 base from J, with 26 bases in between. This CDR3 contains 19 residues. The CDR3 loop reads CASSPLVTLGVTANTEAFF. CDR3 DNA: TGTGCCAGCAGTCCACTAGTTACTCTGGGGGTAACAGCGAACACTGAAGCTTTCTTT.

The V and J genes are TRBV7-9 and TRBJ1-6; D not certain. Trimming cost V 1 base and J 7 bases, with 11 bases left between them. Germline CDR1 SEHNR, CDR2 FQNEAQ (reference sequence). This CDR3 has 15 residues. This chain's CDR3 is CASSLEGPGNSPLHF. CDR3 nucleotide sequence: TGTGCCAGCAGCTTAGAGGGTCCGGGGAATTCACCCCTCCACTTT.

V gene TRBV28 combines with J gene TRBJ1-2; no clear D gene. Trimming removed 3 bases from V and 1 base from J, with 9 bases in between. The germline V gene has CDR1 MDHEN and CDR2 SYDVKM. The CDR3 contains 14 residues. CDR3 bases: TGTGCCAGCAGTTTCTTTGGCTATAACTATGGCTACACCTTC. Translating it yields CASSFFGYNYGYTF.